Below, one T cell receptor beta chain is given with its context. Its antigen is not identified. V was trimmed by 5 bases and J by 8 bases, leaving 7 bases between them. The CDR3 runs to 11 residues. Germline V gene sequence: CDR1 SGHAT, CDR2 FQNNGV. These data come from a study of type 1 regulatory T cells. Overall study context: This in vitro CD4 product, T-allo10, is enriched for Tr1 cells and alloantigen-specific. Findings and limits, study-wide: Compared with non-Tr1 cells, Tr1 cells showed a narrower TCR repertoire.

Each CDR3 protein gets one entry after TCRdb re-called the reads with MiXCR. The sample carries roughly 60,000 distinct CDR3 sequences, roughly 60% recorded once. Sequencing used cultured non-Tr1 T cells, either the whole culture or a sorted T cell fraction (not recorded which). This clonotype was sampled from a human donor in good health. The genes are TRBV11-2 and TRBJ2-1; D is undetermined. CDR3 coding DNA: TGTGCCAGCAGCCATGGGGATGAGCAGTTCTTC. Its translation: CASSHGDEQFF.